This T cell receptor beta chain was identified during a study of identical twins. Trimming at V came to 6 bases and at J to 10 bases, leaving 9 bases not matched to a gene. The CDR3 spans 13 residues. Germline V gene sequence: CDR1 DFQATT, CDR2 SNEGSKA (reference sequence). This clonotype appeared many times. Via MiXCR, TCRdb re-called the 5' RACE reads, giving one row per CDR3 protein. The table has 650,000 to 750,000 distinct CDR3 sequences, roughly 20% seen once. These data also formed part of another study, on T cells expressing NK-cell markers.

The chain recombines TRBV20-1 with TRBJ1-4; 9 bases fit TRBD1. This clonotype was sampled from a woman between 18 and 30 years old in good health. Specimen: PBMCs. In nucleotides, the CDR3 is TGCAGTGCCGGACCGGGACAGGGTCGAAAACTGTTTTTT. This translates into CSAGPGQGRKLFF.